Shown below are 3 T cell receptor beta chains from a single sample sequenced in a study of blood T cell repertoires in COVID-19. Only in-frame clones appear in the TCRdb table, and some are missing; sequencing was by immunoSEQ multiplex PCR. The table has over 150,000 clones, roughly 80% seen once. The specimen sequenced was PBMCs or T cells enriched from blood (not recorded which). The receptors were sampled from a man aged 40-49 years who had recovered from COVID-19.

The chain recombines TRBV20-1 with TRBJ1-5; maybe TRBD1 (6 bases). The V gene's germline CDR1 is DFQATT and CDR2 SNEGSKA (reference sequence). CDR3 size: 13 residues. V gave up 3 bases and J gave up 4 bases, with 10 bases separating them. The CDR3: CSASKTGNQPQHF. In nucleotides, the CDR3 is TGCAGTGCTAGTAAAACAGGGAATCAGCCCCAGCATTTT.

J is TRBJ1-1 and V is TRBV7-9; tentative D call: TRBD1 (6 bases). Trimming left V 5 bases short and J 1 base short, with 11 bases between. This CDR3 comprises 14 residues. Germline lookup yields CDR1 SEHNR and CDR2 FQNEAQ (reference sequence). The CDR3: CASSRGQSNTEAFF. The CDR3, as DNA: TGTGCCAGCAGCCGCGGACAGTCGAACACTGAAGCTTTCTTT.

The rearrangement joins TRBV5-1 to TRBJ2-7; 7 positions agree with TRBD1. The CDR3 sequence is 14 residues long. Trimming at V came to 4 bases and at J to 0 bases, leaving 4 bases not matched to a gene. Germline V gene sequence: CDR1 SGHRS, CDR2 YFSETQ. The CDR3 sequence: CASSVDRHSYEQYF. The CDR3 bases are TGCGCCAGCAGCGTGGACAGGCACTCCTACGAGCAGTACTTC.